This T cell receptor beta chain was sequenced during a study of response to subunit inactivated influenza vaccine. The CDR3 has 14 residues. V was cut by 8 bases and J by 5 bases, with 13 bases left in between. TCRdb analysed the RT-PCR reads with MiXCR anew, one entry per CDR3 protein. The table includes about 570,000 distinct CDR3 sequences, around 11% detected once. This clonotype was recorded a few times. The same specimen was also included in a second study, on T cells expressing NK-cell markers. In that study: A 5'RACE template switching approach incorporating UMIs was used to make TCR beta cDNA.

The J gene is TRBJ1-6, the V gene TRBV12-3 or TRBV12-4; D remains ambiguous. The TCR comes from a man aged 45-60 years who received an inactivated influenza vaccine. The sample here was PBMCs from blood, taken on the day of vaccination. The CDR3 is CASAPAIHNSPLHF. CDR3 coding DNA: TGTGCCAGCGCTCCGGCCATCCATAATTCACCCCTCCACTTT.